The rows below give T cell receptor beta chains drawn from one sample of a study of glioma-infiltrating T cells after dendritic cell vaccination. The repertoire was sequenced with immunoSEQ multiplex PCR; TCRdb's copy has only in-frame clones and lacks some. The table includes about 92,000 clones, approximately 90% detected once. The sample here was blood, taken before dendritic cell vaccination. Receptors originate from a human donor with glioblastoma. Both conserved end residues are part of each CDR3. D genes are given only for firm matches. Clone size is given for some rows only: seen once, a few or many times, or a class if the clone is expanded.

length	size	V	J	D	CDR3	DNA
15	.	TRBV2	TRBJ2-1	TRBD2	CASSVLTSGSPEQFF	TGTGCCAGCAGTGTTTTAACTAGCGGGAGCCCTGAGCAGTTCTTC
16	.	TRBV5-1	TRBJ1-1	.	CASSLAGRGPNTEAFF	TGCGCCAGCAGCTTGGCCGGCAGGGGACCGAACACTGAAGCTTTCTTT
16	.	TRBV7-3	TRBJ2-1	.	CASSPEGVSSYNEQFF	TGTGCCAGCAGCCCCGAGGGAGTCAGCTCCTACAATGAGCAGTTCTTC
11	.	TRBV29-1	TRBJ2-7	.	CSGGTAYEQYF	TGCAGCGGCGGGACAGCCTACGAGCAGTACTTC
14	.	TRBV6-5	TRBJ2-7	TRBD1	CASSRPGQSYEQYF	TGTGCCAGCAGCCGCCCGGGACAGTCCTACGAGCAGTACTTC
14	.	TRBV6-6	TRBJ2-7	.	CASSYLSRDYEQYF	TGTGCCAGCAGTTACCTAAGCAGGGACTACGAGCAGTACTTC
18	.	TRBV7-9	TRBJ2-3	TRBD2	CASSPPFRLAASTDTQYF	TGTGCCAGCAGCCCCCCCTTCCGACTAGCGGCTAGCACAGATACGCAGTATTTT
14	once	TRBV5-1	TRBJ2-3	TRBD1	CASSLDRGRDTQYF	TGCGCCAGCAGCCTCGACAGGGGGCGAGATACGCAGTATTTT
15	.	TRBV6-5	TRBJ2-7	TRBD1	CASSSGTGGDYEQYF	TGTGCCAGCAGTTCGGGGACAGGGGGTGACTACGAGCAGTACTTC
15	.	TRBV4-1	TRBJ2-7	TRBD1	CASSHLLTGDYEQYF	TGCGCCAGCAGCCACCTACTTACAGGGGACTACGAGCAGTACTTC
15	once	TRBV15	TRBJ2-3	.	CATSRAGGSTDTQYF	TGTGCCACCAGCAGAGCGGGCGGGAGCACAGATACGCAGTATTTT
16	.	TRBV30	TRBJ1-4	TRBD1	CAWSPTKTGPREKLFF	TGTGCCTGGAGTCCTACAAAGACAGGGCCACGTGAAAAACTGTTTTTT
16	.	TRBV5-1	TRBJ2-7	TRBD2	CASRVAGEPPSYEQYF	TGCGCCAGCAGGGTAGCGGGAGAGCCCCCTTCCTACGAGCAGTACTTC
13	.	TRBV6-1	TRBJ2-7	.	CATAQVFSYEQYF	TGTGCCACCGCCCAGGTCTTCTCCTACGAGCAGTACTTC
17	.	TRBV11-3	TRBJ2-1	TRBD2	CASSLGSRLAGPDEQFF	TGTGCCAGCAGCTTGGGGTCCAGACTAGCGGGACCCGATGAGCAGTTCTTC
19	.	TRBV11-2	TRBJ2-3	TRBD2	CASSLVALMTRGGRDTQYF	TGTGCCAGCAGCTTAGTAGCCCTTATGACGCGGGGGGGACGAGATACGCAGTATTTT
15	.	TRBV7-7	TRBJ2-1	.	CASSLAFGSGNEQFF	TGTGCCAGCAGCTTAGCGTTTGGTAGCGGCAATGAGCAGTTCTTC
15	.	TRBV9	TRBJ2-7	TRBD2	CASSVGSGTSYEQYF	TGTGCCAGCAGCGTAGGTAGCGGGACTTCCTACGAGCAGTACTTC
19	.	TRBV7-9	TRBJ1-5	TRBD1	CASSLDRDRGPHSNQPQHF	TGTGCCAGCAGCCTAGATCGTGACAGGGGCCCTCATAGCAATCAGCCCCAGCATTTT
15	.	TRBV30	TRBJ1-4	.	CAWSGAAGKGEKLFF	TGTGCCTGGAGTGGGGCCGCGGGAAAGGGTGAAAAACTGTTTTTT
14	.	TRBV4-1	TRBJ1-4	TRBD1	CASSHGQGDEKLFF	TGCGCCAGCAGCCACGGACAGGGGGATGAAAAACTGTTTTTT
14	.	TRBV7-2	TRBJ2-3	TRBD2	CASSISGSEDTQYF	TGTGCCAGCAGCATTAGCGGGAGTGAAGATACGCAGTATTTT
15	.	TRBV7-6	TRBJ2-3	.	CASSLATRRTDTQYF	TGTGCCAGCAGCCTCGCGACTAGGCGCACAGATACGCAGTATTTT
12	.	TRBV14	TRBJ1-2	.	CASSHSGYGYTF	TGTGCCAGCAGCCATTCGGGTTATGGCTACACCTTC
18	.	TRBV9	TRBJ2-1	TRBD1	CASSPQGAWGLTYNEQFF	TGTGCCAGCAGCCCACAGGGGGCATGGGGACTTACATACAATGAGCAGTTCTTC
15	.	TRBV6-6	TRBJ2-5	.	CASGEGGATGETQYF	TGTGCCAGCGGGGAAGGGGGGGCCACTGGGGAGACCCAGTACTTC
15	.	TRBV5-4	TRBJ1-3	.	CASSPSRAFGNTIYF	TGTGCCAGCAGCCCCAGCAGGGCGTTTGGAAACACCATATATTTT